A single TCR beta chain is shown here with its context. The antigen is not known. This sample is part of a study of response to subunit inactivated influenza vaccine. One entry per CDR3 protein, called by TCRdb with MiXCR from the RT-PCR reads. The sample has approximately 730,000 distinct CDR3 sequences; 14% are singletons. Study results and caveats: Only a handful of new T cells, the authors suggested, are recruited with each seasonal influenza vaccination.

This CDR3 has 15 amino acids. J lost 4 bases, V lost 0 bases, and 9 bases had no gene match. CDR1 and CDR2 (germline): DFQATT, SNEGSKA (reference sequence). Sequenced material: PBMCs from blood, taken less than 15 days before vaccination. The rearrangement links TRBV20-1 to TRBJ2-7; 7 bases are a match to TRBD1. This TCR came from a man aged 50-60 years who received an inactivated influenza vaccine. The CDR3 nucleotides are TGCAGTGCTAGAGATCCTGGACAGGCCGGTTACGAGCAGTACTTC. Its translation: CSARDPGQAGYEQYF.